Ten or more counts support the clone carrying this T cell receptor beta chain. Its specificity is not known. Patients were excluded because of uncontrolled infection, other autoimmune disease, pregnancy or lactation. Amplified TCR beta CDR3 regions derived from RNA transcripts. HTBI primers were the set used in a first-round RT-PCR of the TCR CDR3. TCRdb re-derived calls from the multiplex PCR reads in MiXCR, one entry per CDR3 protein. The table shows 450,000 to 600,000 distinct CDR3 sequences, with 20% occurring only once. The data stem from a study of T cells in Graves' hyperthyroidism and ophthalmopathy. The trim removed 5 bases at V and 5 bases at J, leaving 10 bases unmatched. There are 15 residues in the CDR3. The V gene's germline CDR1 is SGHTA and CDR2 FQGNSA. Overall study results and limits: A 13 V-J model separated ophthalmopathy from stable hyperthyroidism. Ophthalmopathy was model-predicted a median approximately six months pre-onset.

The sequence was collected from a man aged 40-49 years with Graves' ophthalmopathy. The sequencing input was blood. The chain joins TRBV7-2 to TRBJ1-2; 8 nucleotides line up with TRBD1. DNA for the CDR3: TGTGCCAGCAGCGCCCCGGGACAGGCCCTATATGGCTACACCTTC. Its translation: CASSAPGQALYGYTF.